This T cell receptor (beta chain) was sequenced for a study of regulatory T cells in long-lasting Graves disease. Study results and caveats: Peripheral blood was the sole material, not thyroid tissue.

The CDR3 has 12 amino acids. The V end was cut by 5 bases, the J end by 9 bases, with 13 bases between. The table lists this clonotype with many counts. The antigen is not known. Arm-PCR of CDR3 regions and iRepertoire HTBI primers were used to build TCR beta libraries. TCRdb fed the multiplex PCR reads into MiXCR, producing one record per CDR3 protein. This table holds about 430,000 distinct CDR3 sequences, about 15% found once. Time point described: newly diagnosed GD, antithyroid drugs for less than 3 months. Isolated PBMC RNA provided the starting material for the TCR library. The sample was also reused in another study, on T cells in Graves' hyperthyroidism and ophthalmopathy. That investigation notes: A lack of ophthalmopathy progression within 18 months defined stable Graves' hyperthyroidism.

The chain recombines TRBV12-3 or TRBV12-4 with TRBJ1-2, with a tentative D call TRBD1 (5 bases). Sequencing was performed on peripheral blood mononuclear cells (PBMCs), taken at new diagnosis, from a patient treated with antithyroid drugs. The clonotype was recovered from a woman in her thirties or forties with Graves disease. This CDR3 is CASSRQKRSYTF. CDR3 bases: TGTGCCAGCAGTCGACAGAAAAGGAGCTACACCTTC.